This entry lists 6 T cell receptor beta chains sequenced from one sample in a study of beta chain features in type 1 diabetes. Sequencing targeted expressed TCRB transcripts, as all isolated RNA had been reverse transcribed. Data came from immunoSEQ multiplex PCR; TCRdb stores just in-frame clones and leaves some out. The sample holds about 330,000 clones; 9.5% to 12% are singletons and the top ten take under 0.02%. The sequenced sample was naive CD4+ T cells from blood. The receptors come from a woman in her 30s in good health.

This chain links TRBV2 with TRBJ2-5, with D possibly matching TRBD1 (6 bases). Trimming cost V 6 bases and J 5 bases, with 13 bases left between them. The CDR3 spans 13 residues. Germline CDR1 is SNHLY and CDR2 is FYNNEI. The CDR3 DNA is TGTGCCAGCAGCCGGTCGAGGGGGGAGACCCAGTACTTC. Encoded protein: CASSRSRGETQYF.

About this clone: At the DNA level, this CDR3 is encoded by other sequences in the same sample as well. The chain employs TRBV29-1 and TRBJ2-7, with 11 bases matching TRBD1. The CDR3 runs 14 residues. The V gene's germline CDR1 is SQVTM and CDR2 ANQGSEA. The J segment lost 1 base and the V segment lost 5 bases, leaving 4 bases of the junction unmatched. CDR3 DNA: TGCAGCGTTTCCGGGACAGGGGGGTCCTACGAGCAGTACTTC. As protein: CSVSGTGGSYEQYF.

This sequence joins TRBV9 and TRBJ2-3; 9 bases map to TRBD2. CDR1 SGDLS and CDR2 YYNGEE come from the germline V gene. This CDR3 region has 14 residues. With 3 bases clipped from V and 3 bases from J, the junction kept 2 bases outside the gene matches. The CDR3 sequence is CASSAGLATDTQYF. The CDR3 nucleotides read TGTGCCAGCAGCGCGGGACTAGCTACAGATACGCAGTATTTT. Together with reference TRBV9 and TRBJ2-3, the CDR3 gives the full variable domain: DSGVTQTPKHLITATGQRVTLRCSPRSGDLSVYWYQQSLDQGLQFLIQYYNGEERAKGNILERFSAQQFPDLHSELNLSSLELGDSALYFCASSAGLATDTQYFGPGTRLTVL.

The chain links TRBV28 to TRBJ2-1, with 14 nucleotides matching TRBD2. With V trimmed by 8 bases and J by 3 bases, 12 bases remained unmatched. The germline gives CDR1 MDHEN, CDR2 SYDVKM. The CDR3 covers 18 residues. CDR3 DNA: TGTGCCAGCCTCCCTTCGATCGGACTAGCGGGAGGCTACAATGAGCAGTTCTTC. Protein: CASLPSIGLAGGYNEQFF.

The chain carries TRBV7-8 and TRBJ2-3; weak D call: TRBD1 (6 bases). V lost 6 bases, J lost 0 bases, and 13 bases lay in between. Per the germline V gene, CDR1 is SGHVS and CDR2 is FQNEAQ. This CDR3 is built from 15 residues. CDR3 nucleotide sequence: TGTGCCAGCAGGAGGGGGACGACTAGCACAGATACGCAGTATTTT. Translation gives CASRRGTTSTDTQYF.

The chain recombines TRBV7-2 with TRBJ2-1; D is unclear. This CDR3 has 15 amino acids. V lost 5 bases and J lost 5, with 16 bases in between. Germline-derived CDR1 and CDR2 are SGHTA and FQGNSA. The CDR3 spells CASSLTEAYDNEQFF. CDR3 coding DNA: TGTGCCAGCAGCCTTACTGAGGCCTATGACAATGAGCAGTTCTTC. Full variable domain (rest looked up from reference TRBV7-2 and TRBJ2-1): GAGVSQSPSNKVTEKGKDVELRCDPISGHTALYWYRQSLGQGLEFLIYFQGNSAPDKSGLPSDRFSAERTGGSVSTLTIQRTQQEDSAVYLCASSLTEAYDNEQFFGPGTRLTVL.